This record covers a single T cell receptor (beta chain). The germline gives CDR1 MNHNS, CDR2 SASEGT. V lost 8 bases, J lost 0 bases, and 7 bases lay in between. This CDR3 has 12 amino acids. Treatment defined: oral pan-JAK inhibitor, 5-10 mg twice daily. The investigators collected lesional scalp punch biopsies and peripheral blood from alopecia areata patients. The data were taken from a study of CD8+ T cells in alopecia areata. cDNA serving as the sequencing template came from extracted, reverse transcribed RNA. TCRdb's table, derived via immunoSEQ multiplex PCR, lists solely in-frame clones and lacks some. This sample has around 5,900 clones, with around three fifths found just once.

The input for sequencing was skin, taken around week 31, from a patient treated with tofacitinib. The chain recombines TRBV6-1 with TRBJ2-5; no clear D gene. The receptor was derived from a human donor with alopecia areata. The CDR3 nucleotides read TGTGCCAGCTCCGGGTACCAAGAGACCCAGTACTTC. Protein sequence: CASSGYQETQYF.